The next 23 T cell receptor beta chains were all read from a single sample in a study of T-cell reconstitution after alpha-beta-depleted transplantation in children. As it was prepared, the TCRbeta library received unique molecular identifiers. Each CDR3 protein is one row after TCRdb ran MiXCR on the PCR reads. The table shows some 490,000 distinct CDR3 sequences, with 9.5% to 15% occurring only once. The specimen comprised PBMCs from the stem cell graft donor, sampled from the stem cell graft. These receptors were obtained from a human donor who donated a stem cell graft to a child with combined immunodeficiency.

The chain joins TRBV20-1 to TRBJ2-1; TRBD2 might be the D (5 bases). The CDR3 extends over 12 amino acids. Germline CDR1 is DFQATT and CDR2 is SNEGSKA (reference sequence). Trimming removed 0 bases at V and 9 bases at J, with 9 bases between. In DNA form, the CDR3 reads TGCAGTGCTAGAGATCGGGGTTCTGAGCAGTTCTTC. Its translation is CSARDRGSEQFF.

The chain employs TRBV12-3 or TRBV12-4 and TRBJ2-3; tentatively, D is TRBD2 (6 bases). V was pared by 3 bases and J by 0 bases, with 19 bases between. CDR3 length: 18 residues. CDR3 nucleotides: TGTGCCAGCAGTTTTTTTGGAAGGGGACTGGCTAGCACAGATACGCAGTATTTT. Protein sequence: CASSFFGRGLASTDTQYF.

This clonotype was counted only a few times. The rearrangement joins TRBV12-3 or TRBV12-4 to TRBJ2-3; 11 bases map to TRBD1. V was pared by 4 bases and J by 4 bases, with 1 base of the junction left unmatched. This CDR3 is 14 amino acids long. The CDR3 loop reads CASSWGQGADTQYF. The CDR3 DNA reads TGTGCCAGCAGTTGGGGACAGGGGGCAGATACGCAGTATTTT.

CDR3: CATSDCPGGYCEQFF. The CDR3 DNA follows: TGTGCCACCAGTGATTGCCCCGGAGGGTATTGTGAGCAGTTCTTC. The J gene is TRBJ2-1, the V gene TRBV24-1, with a tentative D call TRBD2 (6 bases). The CDR3 contains 15 residues. Trimming took off 2 bases at V and 9 bases at J, with 16 bases between the two ends. The V gene's germline CDR1 is KGHDR and CDR2 SFDVKD.

This clonotype was observed many times. This chain joins TRBV20-1 and TRBJ2-1, with D maybe TRBD2 (6 bases). Trimming took 0 bases from V and 6 from J, leaving 15 bases between them. Germline V lookup: CDR1 DFQATT, CDR2 SNEGSKA (reference sequence). This CDR3 has 15 residues. DNA for the CDR3: TGCAGTGCTAGAGAATTGTTGGGAGCGGGCAATGAGCAGTTCTTC. Protein: CSARELLGAGNEQFF.

This clonotype was observed at least ten times. This chain joins TRBV6-2 or TRBV6-3 and TRBJ2-1, with D possibly TRBD2 on 5 matching bases. The germline gives CDR1 MNHEY, CDR2 SVGEGT. V lost 6 bases and J lost 12, with 15 bases in between. This CDR3 contains 12 residues. The CDR3 DNA sequence: TGTGCCAGCAGCCTCCTTGAGGGCGGGCAGTTCTTC. It encodes CASSLLEGGQFF.

The table lists this clonotype with many counts. The J gene is TRBJ1-1, the V gene TRBV9; perhaps TRBD1 as D (5 bases). V was cut by 0 bases and J by 9 bases, with 12 bases left in between. Germline V lookup: CDR1 SGDLS, CDR2 YYNGEE. The CDR3 has 13 amino acids. The DNA of the CDR3 is TGTGCCAGCAGCGTAGATGACAGCCGCAAAGCTTTCTTT. This codes for CASSVDDSRKAFF.

The chain has TRBV7-9 and TRBJ2-2; weak D call: TRBD2 (5 bases). Germline CDR1 is SEHNR and CDR2 is FQNEAQ (reference sequence). Trimming stripped 1 base from V and 3 bases from J, with 12 bases between. This CDR3 spans 16 amino acids. The CDR3 DNA reads TGTGCCAGCAGCTTAGGTCTGTCGGGATACACCGGGGAGCTGTTTTTT. Protein product: CASSLGLSGYTGELFF.

This clonotype appeared a few times. A much larger clone differs by one base, so this may be a read error. Because the CDR3 is missing its conserved closing phenylalanine or tryptophan, this is likely a read error. The chain is built from TRBV6-5 and TRBJ2-3; D uncertain. The CDR3 totals 13 residues. V lost 1 base, J lost 3 bases, and 5 bases lay in between. Germline loops: CDR1 MNHEY, CDR2 SVGAGI. The chain's CDR3 is CASSYYGTDTQYY. DNA for the CDR3: TGTGCCAGCAGTTACTACGGAACAGATACGCAGTATTAT.

This clonotype was counted many times. The chain combines TRBV6-5 with TRBJ1-5; 8 bases agree with TRBD1. Trimming cost V 6 bases and J 5 bases; bases outside gene matches: 0. The CDR3 sequence is 12 residues long. Germline CDR1 reads MNHEY; CDR2 reads SVGAGI. CDR3 coding DNA: TGTGCCAGCAGACAGGGGGATCAGCCCCAGCATTTT. It specifies CASRQGDQPQHF.

The chain links TRBV11-2 to TRBJ2-3; D gene ambiguous. This CDR3 is 14 amino acids long. With 4 bases removed from V and 0 bases from J, the gap between germline ends came to 8 bases. Germline loops: CDR1 SGHAT, CDR2 FQNNGV. CDR3 nucleotides: TGTGCCAGCAGCTCATGGTATAGCACAGATACGCAGTATTTT. Protein: CASSSWYSTDTQYF.

The sample holds many counts of this clonotype. CDR3 amino acids: CASSLDAGSYNEQFF. The CDR3 DNA sequence: TGCGCCAGCAGCTTGGATGCCGGCTCCTACAATGAGCAGTTCTTC. The rearrangement joins TRBV5-1 to TRBJ2-1; D uncertain. Germline-derived CDR1 and CDR2 are SGHRS and YFSETQ. CDR3 length: 15 amino acids. V dropped 0 bases and J dropped 0 bases, with 7 bases sitting between them.

The table lists this clonotype with a few counts. A junction boundary mismatches the germline segment, possibly from a read error. The chain carries TRBV7-7 and TRBJ2-5; D unclear. Germline CDR1 SSHAT, CDR2 FNYEAQ (reference sequence). This CDR3 has 14 residues. The CDR3 protein is CASSTSPYQETQYF. The CDR3, as DNA: TGTGCTAGCAGCACGTCCCCGTACCAAGAGACCCAGTACTTC.

V gene TRBV21-1 combines with J gene TRBJ1-4; TRBD1, the table's D call, lacks a check against the DNA. TRBV21-1 represents a pseudogene. The CDR3 is 19 amino acids. The CDR3 nucleotides are TGTGCCAGCACCCAAGCGGAGGACAGGGGCCCTGCAACTAATGAAAAACTGTTTTTT. Translation gives CASTQAEDRGPATNEKLFF.

Only a few counts were recorded for this clonotype. In DNA, the CDR3 is TGTGCCATCAGTGAGAGGGTGGGTACGCAGTATTTT. Translating gives CAISERVGTQYF. V usage is TRBV10-3 and J usage is TRBJ2-3; D gene unclear. This CDR3 comprises 12 residues. Looked up from germline, CDR1 is ENHRY and CDR2 is SYGVKD. The V and J ends lost 2 bases and 8 bases respectively, with 8 bases between them.

This clonotype was seen repeatedly, ten times or more. The chain has TRBV5-6 and TRBJ2-3; 10 nucleotides agree with TRBD2. From germline, CDR1 is SGHDT and CDR2 YYEEEE. V lost 0 bases and J lost 1; bases outside the gene matches: 14. The CDR3 runs 20 residues. CDR3 in amino acids: CASSLVLAGGGSYGTDTQYF. In DNA, the CDR3 is TGTGCCAGCAGCTTGGTGTTAGCGGGAGGAGGGTCTTACGGCACAGATACGCAGTATTTT. The whole variable domain, remainder taken from reference TRBV5-6 and TRBJ2-3, is DAGVTQSPTHLIKTRGQQVTLRCSPKSGHDTVSWYQQALGQGPQFIFQYYEEEERQRGNFPDRFSGHQFPNYSSELNVNALLLGDSALYLCASSLVLAGGGSYGTDTQYFGPGTRLTVL.

There are a few counts of this clonotype. This chain links TRBV4-3 with TRBJ1-1; D is perhaps TRBD1 (5 bases). The V and J ends lost 1 base and 3 bases respectively, with 9 bases between them. CDR1 and CDR2 from the germline V gene are LGHNA and YSLEER. This CDR3 has 14 amino acids. CDR3: CASSQVWGDTEAFF. CDR3 sequence (DNA): TGCGCCAGCAGCCAAGTATGGGGGGACACTGAAGCTTTCTTT.

V is TRBV7-2 and J is TRBJ2-3; no firm D call. Germline V CDR1 and CDR2: SGHTA, FQGNSA. V was cut by 4 bases and J by 2 bases, with 16 bases left in between. This CDR3 contains 16 residues. In DNA form, the CDR3 reads TGTGCCAGCAGCTCCCCCGAGGAATCAGCCACAGATACGCAGTATTTT. Its translation is CASSSPEESATDTQYF.

The sample holds many counts of this clonotype. The chain has TRBV5-1 and TRBJ2-2; D unclear. This CDR3 region has 15 residues. Per germline, CDR1 SGHRS and CDR2 YFSETQ. With 5 bases removed from V and 5 bases from J, the gap between germline ends came to 16 bases. The CDR3 DNA sequence: TGCGCCAGCAGTTCCCCTGATAGCTGGACCGGGGAGCTGTTTTTT. It translates to CASSSPDSWTGELFF. Combining the CDR3 with reference TRBV5-1 and TRBJ2-2 gives the whole variable domain KAGVTQTPRYLIKTRGQQVTLSCSPISGHRSVSWYQQTPGQGLQFLFEYFSETQRNKGNFPGRFSGRQFSNSRSEMNVSTLELGDSALYLCASSSPDSWTGELFFGEGSRLTVL.

This clonotype was seen repeatedly, ten times or more. V and J are TRBV7-9 and TRBJ2-4, with D possibly called TRBD1 or TRBD2 (6 bases each). The germline V gene encodes CDR1 SEHNR and CDR2 FQNEAQ (reference sequence). This CDR3 has 17 residues. V lost 0 bases to trimming and J lost 7 bases, with 19 bases between them. The CDR3 spells CASSLADGTGAGNIQYF. CDR3 DNA: TGTGCCAGCAGCTTAGCGGACGGGACGGGGGCGGGCAACATTCAGTACTTC.

The chain carries TRBV2 and TRBJ2-1; no definite D call. Per germline, CDR1 SNHLY and CDR2 FYNNEI. Trimming shortened V by 8 bases and J by 7 bases, and 15 bases separated the two germline ends. There are 13 residues in the CDR3. CDR3 nucleotides: TGTGCCAGCGGAGCCGATCTTTGGAATGAGCAGTTCTTC. Its translation is CASGADLWNEQFF.

V usage is TRBV5-5 and J usage is TRBJ1-6; D uncertain. The CDR3 extends over 13 amino acids. CDR1 is SGHKS and CDR2 is YYEKEE in the germline V gene (reference sequence). Trimming removed 4 bases from V and 6 bases from J, with 8 bases in between. The CDR3: CASSGGGNSPLHF. CDR3 nucleotide sequence: TGTGCCAGCAGCGGCGGAGGTAATTCACCCCTCCACTTT.

This clonotype has a count of ten or more. V is TRBV10-2 and J is TRBJ2-7; no clear D gene. Germline CDR1 and CDR2: WSHSY and SAAADI. Trimming shortened V by 4 bases and J by 5 bases, and 6 bases separated the two germline ends. The CDR3 has 11 amino acids. The CDR3 region has the DNA TGCGCCAGCAGTGCTGTACACGAGCAGTACTTC. It translates to CASSAVHEQYF.